This T cell receptor (beta chain) appears in the sequencing data of a study of T cell repertoires in cytomegalovirus infection. Regarding this clonotype: The antigen remains unidentified.

TCRdb processed the reads anew with MiXCR; each CDR3 protein has one entry. The sample contains about 500,000 distinct CDR3 sequences, around a third of which appear only once. Sequenced material: cultured PBMCs, taken from culture after CMV antigen stimulation. This TCR was sampled from a human donor in good health (CMV status not recorded). Some clones in this sample may be carry-over from other donors' samples.

CDR3 protein: CASSLARRAARNTGELFF. DNA of the CDR3: TGTGCCAGCAGCTTAGCCCGTCGGGCCGCAAGGAACACCGGGGAGCTGTTTTTT. The chain uses TRBV7-8 and TRBJ2-2; D uncertain. Germline V gene data show CDR1 as SGHVS and CDR2 as FQNEAQ. The CDR3 runs to 18 residues. Trimming left V 0 bases short and J 1 base short, with 15 bases between.